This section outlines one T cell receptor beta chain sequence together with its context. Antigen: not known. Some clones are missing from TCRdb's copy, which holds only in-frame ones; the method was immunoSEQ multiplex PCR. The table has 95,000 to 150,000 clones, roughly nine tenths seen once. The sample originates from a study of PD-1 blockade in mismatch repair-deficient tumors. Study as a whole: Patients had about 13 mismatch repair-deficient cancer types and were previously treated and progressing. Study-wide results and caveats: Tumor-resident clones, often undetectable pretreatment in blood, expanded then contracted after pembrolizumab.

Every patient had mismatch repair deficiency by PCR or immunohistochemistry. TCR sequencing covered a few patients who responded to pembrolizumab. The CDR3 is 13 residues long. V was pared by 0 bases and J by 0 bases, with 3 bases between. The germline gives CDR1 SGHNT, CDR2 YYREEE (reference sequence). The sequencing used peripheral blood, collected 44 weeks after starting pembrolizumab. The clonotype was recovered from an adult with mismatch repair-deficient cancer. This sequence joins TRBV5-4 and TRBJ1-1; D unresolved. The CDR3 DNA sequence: TGTGCCAGCAGCTTGGCCGTGAACACTGAAGCTTTCTTT. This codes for CASSLAVNTEAFF.